This T cell receptor beta chain emerged from a study of CD8 T cells in ankylosing spondylitis. Study-wide results and limits: Disease-linked clones bore a CD8+ phenotype and were relatively rare in peripheral blood.

TCRdb analysed the 5' RACE reads with MiXCR anew, one entry per CDR3 protein. The table lists around 230,000 distinct CDR3 sequences, around 7.8% of them singletons. This clonotype was seen many times. The antigen is undetermined. The sequenced sample was blood, either unsorted or a sorted T cell fraction (not recorded which). The sequence was obtained from a male donor with ankylosing spondylitis or in good health (not recorded which).

CDR3 in amino acids: CASSPGLSYNEQFF. DNA for the CDR3: TGCGCCAGCAGCCCCGGGCTCTCCTACAATGAGCAGTTCTTC. J is TRBJ2-1 and V is TRBV4-3, with unresolved D. Germline V gene data show CDR1 as LGHNA and CDR2 as YSLEER. The CDR3 contains 14 residues. V gave up 4 bases and J gave up 0 bases, with 7 bases separating them.